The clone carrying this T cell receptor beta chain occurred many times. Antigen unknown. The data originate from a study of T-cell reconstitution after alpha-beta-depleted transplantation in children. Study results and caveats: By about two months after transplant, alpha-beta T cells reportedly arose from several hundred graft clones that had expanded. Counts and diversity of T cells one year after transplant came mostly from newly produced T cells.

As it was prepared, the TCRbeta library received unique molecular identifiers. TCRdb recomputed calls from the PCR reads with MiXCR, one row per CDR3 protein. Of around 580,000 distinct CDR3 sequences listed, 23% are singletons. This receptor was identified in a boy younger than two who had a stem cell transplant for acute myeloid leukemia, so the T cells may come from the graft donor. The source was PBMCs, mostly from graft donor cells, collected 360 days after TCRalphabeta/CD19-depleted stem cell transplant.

The CDR3 region is CSATQGYKPTNEKLFF. The CDR3 DNA sequence: TGCAGTGCTACCCAGGGGTACAAACCAACTAATGAAAAACTGTTTTTT. The V call is TRBV20-1, the J call TRBJ1-4; TRBD1 is a possible D gene (6 bases). Germline V CDR1 and CDR2: DFQATT, SNEGSKA (reference sequence). This CDR3 has 16 amino acids. Trimming cost V 4 bases and J 0 bases, with 15 bases left between them.